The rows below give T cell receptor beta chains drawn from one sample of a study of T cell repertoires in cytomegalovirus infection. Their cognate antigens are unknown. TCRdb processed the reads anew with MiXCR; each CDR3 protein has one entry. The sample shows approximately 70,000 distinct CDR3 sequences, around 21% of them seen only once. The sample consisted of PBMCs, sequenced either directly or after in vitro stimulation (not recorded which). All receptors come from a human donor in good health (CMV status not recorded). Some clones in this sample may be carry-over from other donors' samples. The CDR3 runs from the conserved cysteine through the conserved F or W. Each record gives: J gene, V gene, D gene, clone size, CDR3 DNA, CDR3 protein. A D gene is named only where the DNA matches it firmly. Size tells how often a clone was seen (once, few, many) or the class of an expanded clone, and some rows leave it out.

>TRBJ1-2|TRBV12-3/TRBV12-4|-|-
TGTGCCAGCAGTTTAGGGCAGGGAGGCGTGGGAGGCTACACCTTC
CASSLGQGGVGGYTF
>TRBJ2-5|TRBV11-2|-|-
TGTGCCAGCAGCTCGGGGACCTTACAAGAGACCCAGTACTTC
CASSSGTLQETQYF
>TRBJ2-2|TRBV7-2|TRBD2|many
TGTGCCAGCAGCTTAGTAGACAGGTGGTCCGCGGGACTAGCGGGAGAGGTGAACACCGGGGAGCTGTTTTTT
CASSLVDRWSAGLAGEVNTGELFF
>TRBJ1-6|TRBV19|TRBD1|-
TGTGCCAGTAGTATCAGGAAGACCGGGACAGGGTATTCACCCCTCCACTTT
CASSIRKTGTGYSPLHF
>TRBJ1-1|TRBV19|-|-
TGTGCCACCGCGGACAGCAAGAACACTGAAGCTTTCTTT
CATADSKNTEAFF
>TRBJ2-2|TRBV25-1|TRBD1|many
TGTGCCAGCAGTGCCGGGACAGGGGACACCGGGGAGCTGTTTTTT
CASSAGTGDTGELFF
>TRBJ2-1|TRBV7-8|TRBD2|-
TGTGCCAGCAGCCCGACTAGCGGGAGAGAGAATGAGCAGTTCTTC
CASSPTSGRENEQFF
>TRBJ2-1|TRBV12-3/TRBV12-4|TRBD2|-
TGTGCCAGCAGTCTTACCGGGACTAGCTCCTACAATGAGCAGTTCTTC
CASSLTGTSSYNEQFF
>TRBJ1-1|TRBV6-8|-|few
TGTGCCAGCAGTTCCCCCGGGACGCGTTGGACTTTCTTT
CASSSPGTRWTFF
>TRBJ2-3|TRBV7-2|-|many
TGTGCCAGCAGCCGATCCGGGGACCCTAGCACAGATACGCAGTATTTT
CASSRSGDPSTDTQYF
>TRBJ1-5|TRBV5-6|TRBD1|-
TGTGCCAGCAGCTTGAACAGGGGGCTGGAGGGCAATCAGCCCCAGCATTTT
CASSLNRGLEGNQPQHF
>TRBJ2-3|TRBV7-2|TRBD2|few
TGTGCCAGCAGCTTAAATTCCGCGGGGGAGGGAGATACGCAGTATTTT
CASSLNSAGEGDTQYF
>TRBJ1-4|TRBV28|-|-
TGTGCCAGCAGTTTACCGGCGGGGACTCATGAAAAACTGTTTTTT
CASSLPAGTHEKLFF
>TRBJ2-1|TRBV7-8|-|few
TGTGCCAGCAGTAGGTTGGGCCGAGAGCAGTTCTTC
CASSRLGREQFF
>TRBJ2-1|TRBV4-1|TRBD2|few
TGCGCCAGCAGCCAACAGCGGGAGATGTTCTTC
CASSQQREMFF
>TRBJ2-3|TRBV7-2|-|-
TGTGCCAGCAGCTCGACTAGCACAGATACGCAGTATTTT
CASSSTSTDTQYF
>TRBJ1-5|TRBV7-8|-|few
TGTGCCAGCAGCCCCGACAGGTTTCACAATCAGCCCCAGCATTTT
CASSPDRFHNQPQHF
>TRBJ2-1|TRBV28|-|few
TGTGCCAGCACCATTTACAATGAGCAGTTCTTC
CASTIYNEQFF
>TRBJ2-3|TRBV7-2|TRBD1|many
TGTGCCAGCAGCTCCGACAGGGTCGGTACGCAGTATTTT
CASSSDRVGTQYF
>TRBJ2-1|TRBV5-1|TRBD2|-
TGCGCCAGCACAGAAAGCGGGAGGTTCTATGAGCAGTTCTTC
CASTESGRFYEQFF
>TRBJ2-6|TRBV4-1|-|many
TGCGCCAGCAGCCAAAGCGACAGAGAGGTCCTGACTTTC
CASSQSDREVLTF
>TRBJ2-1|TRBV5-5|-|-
TGTGCCAGCAGCGTACAGGACAATGAGCAGTTCTTC
CASSVQDNEQFF
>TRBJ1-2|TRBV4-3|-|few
TGCGCCAGCAGCCAAGAAGGCCGGGGAAATGACTATGGCTACACCTTC
CASSQEGRGNDYGYTF
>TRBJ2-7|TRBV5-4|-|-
TGTGCCAGCAGCTTGGAGGGCGAGCAGTACTTC
CASSLEGEQYF
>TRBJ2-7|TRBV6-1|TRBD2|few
TGTGCCAGCAGCCGGGGACTAGCGGGGGAGCAGTACTTC
CASSRGLAGEQYF
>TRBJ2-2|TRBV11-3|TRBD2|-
TGTGCCAGCAGCTCCCCCCTTAGCCACGGGAGGGCCAACACCGGGGAGCTGTTTTTT
CASSSPLSHGRANTGELFF
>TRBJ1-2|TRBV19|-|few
TGTGCCAGTAGTATAACGGGGTACTATGGCTACACCTTC
CASSITGYYGYTF
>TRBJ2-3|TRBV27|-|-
TGTGCCAGCAGCTTCTCCCCCGCGCCCCCGGGACATACGCAGTATTTT
CASSFSPAPPGHTQYF
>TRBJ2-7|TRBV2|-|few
TGTGCCAGCACTAGAACTAGGCACTACGAGCAGTACTTC
CASTRTRHYEQYF
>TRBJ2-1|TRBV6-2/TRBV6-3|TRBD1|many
TGTGCCAGCAGTAAAACAGGGGTGGGGAATGAGCAGTTCTTC
CASSKTGVGNEQFF
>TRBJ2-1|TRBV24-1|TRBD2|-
TGTGCCACCAGTCAGCCGGTTGGACTAGCGGCTAATGAGCAGTTCTTC
CATSQPVGLAANEQFF
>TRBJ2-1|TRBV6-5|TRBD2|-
TGTGCCAGCAGTTCATGGACTAGCGGGAGTGAGCAGTTCTTC
CASSSWTSGSEQFF
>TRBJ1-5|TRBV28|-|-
TGTGCCAGCAGTTTTGGGCAGCCCCAGCATTTT
CASSFGQPQHF
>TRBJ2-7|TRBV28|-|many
TGTGCCAGCAGCCAGGGAACAGAAGCGTACTACGAGCAGTACTTC
CASSQGTEAYYEQYF
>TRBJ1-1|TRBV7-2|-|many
TGTGCCAGCAGCCGGACAGCAAATTTGAACACTGAAGCTTTCTTT
CASSRTANLNTEAFF
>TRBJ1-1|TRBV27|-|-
TGTGCCAGCAGTTTATCCAGGGCCACTGAAGCTTTCTTT
CASSLSRATEAFF
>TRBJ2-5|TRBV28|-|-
TGTGCCACCGCCCCTTCCGACTTGAACCAAGAGACCCAGTACTTC
CATAPSDLNQETQYF
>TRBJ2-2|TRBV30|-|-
TGTGCCTGGAGTAAGATCGGGAGTTCCGCCGGGGAGCTGTTTTTT
CAWSKIGSSAGELFF
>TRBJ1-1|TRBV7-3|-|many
TGTGCCAGCAGCTTTATGGGCGGGAACACTGAAGCTTTCTTT
CASSFMGGNTEAFF
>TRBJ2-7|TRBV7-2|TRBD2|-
TGTGCCAGCAGCACTAGCGATCTCTACGAGCAGTACTTC
CASSTSDLYEQYF
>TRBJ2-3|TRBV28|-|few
TGTGCCAGCAGGAACATGGCAGATACGCAGTATTTT
CASRNMADTQYF
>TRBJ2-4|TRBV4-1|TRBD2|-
TGCGCCAGCAGCCAACCCACTAGCGGGAGTAGCCTAAACATTCAGTACTTC
CASSQPTSGSSLNIQYF
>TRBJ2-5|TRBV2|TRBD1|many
TGTGCCAGCAGAGCTGGACAGGGCGTCGAGACCCAGTACTTC
CASRAGQGVETQYF
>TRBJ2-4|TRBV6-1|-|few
TGTGCCAGCAGTGAAGCAGGGGGAGGAGGGAACATTCAGTACTTC
CASSEAGGGGNIQYF
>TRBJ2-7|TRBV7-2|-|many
TGTGCCAGCAGCTTTAGGGGGGACAGACTTCCGCAACCGGACTACAAAATCACCTACGAGCAGTACTTC
CASSFRGDRLPQPDYKITYEQYF
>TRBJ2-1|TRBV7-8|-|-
TGTGCCAGCAGCAAGCGGCCCGAGAGGGGGTACAATGAGCAGTTCTTC
CASSKRPERGYNEQFF